This TCR beta chain emerged from a study of blood T cells in healthy people across ages. Alongside a J-beta primer mix, a sample-barcoded 5' primer served in a second PCR lasting roughly 6 to 11 cycles. TCRdb reprocessed the 5' RACE reads via MiXCR and lists one record per CDR3 protein. Of about 1.8 million distinct CDR3 sequences in the sample, about 50% were seen once. The study, taken as a whole, reports: Since the PBMCs were unsorted, naive and antigen-experienced cells could not be conclusively compared. Older individuals had lower TCR beta diversity per million T cells (the decline was roughly linear). When one million T cells were used, diversity estimates were thought to be underestimates.

Germline V CDR1 and CDR2: MNHEY, SMNVEV (reference sequence). This CDR3 spans 15 amino acids. V lost 2 bases to trimming and J lost 8 bases, with 15 bases between them. A word on this clonotype: Its specificity is not known.

The chain uses TRBV27 and TRBJ1-4; D perhaps matches TRBD1 (5 bases). The sequenced sample consisted of blood. The receptor was derived from a woman aged 40 to 50 in good health. The CDR3 region has the DNA TGTGCCAGCAGTTTACGGGGCAGGAGGGGCGAAAAACTGTTTTTT. Protein: CASSLRGRRGEKLFF.